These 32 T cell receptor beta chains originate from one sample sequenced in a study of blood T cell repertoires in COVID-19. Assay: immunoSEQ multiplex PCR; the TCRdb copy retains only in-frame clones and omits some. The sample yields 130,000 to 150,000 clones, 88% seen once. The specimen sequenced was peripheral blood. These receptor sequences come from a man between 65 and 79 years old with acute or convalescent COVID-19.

CDR3 DNA: TGTGCCAGTAGTATCCCCGGGACAGGGCGTGCAGATACGCAGTATTTT. It encodes CASSIPGTGRADTQYF. This sequence joins TRBV19 and TRBJ2-3; 9 bases agree with TRBD1. V gave up 3 bases and J gave up 4 bases; unmatched junction bases: 8. Germline assignment: CDR1 LNHDA and CDR2 SQIVND (reference sequence). The CDR3 is 16 residues long. Combining the CDR3 with reference TRBV19 and TRBJ2-3 gives the whole variable domain DGGITQSPKYLFRKEGQNVTLSCEQNLNHDAMYWYRQDPGQGLRLIYYSQIVNDFQKGDIAEGYSVSREKKESFPLTVTSAQKNPTAFYLCASSIPGTGRADTQYFGPGTRLTVL.

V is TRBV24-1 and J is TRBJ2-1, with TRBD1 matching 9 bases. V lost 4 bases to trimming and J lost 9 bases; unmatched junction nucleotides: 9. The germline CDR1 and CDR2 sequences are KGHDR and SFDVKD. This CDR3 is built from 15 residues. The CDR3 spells CATSESGTGSGEQFF. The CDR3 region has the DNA TGTGCCACCAGTGAGTCCGGGACAGGGTCAGGTGAGCAGTTCTTC.

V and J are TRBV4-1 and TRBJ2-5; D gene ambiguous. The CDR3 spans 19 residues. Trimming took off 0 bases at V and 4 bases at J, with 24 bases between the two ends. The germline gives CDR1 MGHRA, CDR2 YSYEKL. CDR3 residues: CASSQDKAGVRVNGETQYF. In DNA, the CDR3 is TGCGCCAGCAGCCAAGATAAGGCAGGCGTTCGTGTTAATGGAGAGACCCAGTACTTC.

The CDR3 loop reads CAISESFTYNEQFF. In DNA form, the CDR3 reads TGTGCCATCAGTGAGTCGTTTACCTACAATGAGCAGTTCTTC. This chain uses TRBV10-3 with TRBJ2-1; no definite D call. CDR1 is ENHRY, CDR2 SYGVKD, per germline. This CDR3 has 14 amino acids. V shed 0 bases and J shed 2 bases, with 5 bases lying between them.

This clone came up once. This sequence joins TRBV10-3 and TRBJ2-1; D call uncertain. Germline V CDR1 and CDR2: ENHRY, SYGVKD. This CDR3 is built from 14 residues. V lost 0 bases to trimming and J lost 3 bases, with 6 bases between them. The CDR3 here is CAISESGRYNEQFF. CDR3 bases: TGTGCCATCAGTGAGTCGGGCCGCTACAATGAGCAGTTCTTC.

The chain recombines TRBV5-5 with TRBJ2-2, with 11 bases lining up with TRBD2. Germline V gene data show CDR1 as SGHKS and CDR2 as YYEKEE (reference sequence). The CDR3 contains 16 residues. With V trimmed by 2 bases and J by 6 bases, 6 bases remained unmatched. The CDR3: CASSLTSGSYAGELFF. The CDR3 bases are TGTGCCAGCAGCTTAACTAGCGGGAGTTATGCCGGGGAGCTGTTTTTT.

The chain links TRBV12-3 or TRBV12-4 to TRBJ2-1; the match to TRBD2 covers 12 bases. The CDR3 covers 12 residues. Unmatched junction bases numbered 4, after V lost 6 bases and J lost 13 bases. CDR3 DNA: TGTGCCAGCAGGGCTAGCGGGAGGGTTCAGTTCTTC. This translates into CASRASGRVQFF.

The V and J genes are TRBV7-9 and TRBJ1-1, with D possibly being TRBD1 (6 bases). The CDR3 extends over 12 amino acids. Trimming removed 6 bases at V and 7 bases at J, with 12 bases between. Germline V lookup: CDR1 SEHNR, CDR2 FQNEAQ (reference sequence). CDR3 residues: CASSLRGSEAFF. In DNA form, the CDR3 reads TGTGCCAGCAGTCTCAGGGGCAGTGAAGCTTTCTTT.

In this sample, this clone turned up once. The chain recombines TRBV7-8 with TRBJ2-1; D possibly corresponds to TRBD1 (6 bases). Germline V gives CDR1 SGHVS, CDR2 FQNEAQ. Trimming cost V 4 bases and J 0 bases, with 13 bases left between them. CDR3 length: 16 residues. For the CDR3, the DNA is TGTGCCAGCAGCTCGACAGGCTCGGGCTCCTACAATGAGCAGTTCTTC. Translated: CASSSTGSGSYNEQFF.

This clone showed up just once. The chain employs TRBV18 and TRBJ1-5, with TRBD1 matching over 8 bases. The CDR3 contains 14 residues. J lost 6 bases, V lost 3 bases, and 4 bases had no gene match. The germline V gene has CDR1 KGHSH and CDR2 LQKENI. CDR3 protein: CASSPGQGGQPQHF. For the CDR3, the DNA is TGTGCCAGCTCACCCGGACAGGGTGGTCAGCCCCAGCATTTT.

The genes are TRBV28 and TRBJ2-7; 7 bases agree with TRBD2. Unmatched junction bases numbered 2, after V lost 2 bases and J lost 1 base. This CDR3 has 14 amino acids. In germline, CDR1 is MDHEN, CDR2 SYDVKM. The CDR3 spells CASSLLAESYEQYF. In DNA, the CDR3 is TGTGCCAGCAGTTTACTAGCGGAGTCCTACGAGCAGTACTTC.

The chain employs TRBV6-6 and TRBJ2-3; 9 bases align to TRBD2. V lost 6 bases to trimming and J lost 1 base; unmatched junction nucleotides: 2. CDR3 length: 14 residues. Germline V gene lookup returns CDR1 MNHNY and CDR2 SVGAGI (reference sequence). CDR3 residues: CASRLAGGTDTQYF. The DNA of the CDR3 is TGTGCCAGCAGACTAGCGGGCGGCACAGATACGCAGTATTTT.

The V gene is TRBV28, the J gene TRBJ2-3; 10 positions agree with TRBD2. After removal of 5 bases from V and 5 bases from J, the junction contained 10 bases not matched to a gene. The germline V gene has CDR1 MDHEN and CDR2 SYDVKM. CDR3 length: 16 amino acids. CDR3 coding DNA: TGTGCCAGCAGTGGATTAGCGGGAGGCCGGAGAGATACGCAGTATTTT. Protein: CASSGLAGGRRDTQYF.

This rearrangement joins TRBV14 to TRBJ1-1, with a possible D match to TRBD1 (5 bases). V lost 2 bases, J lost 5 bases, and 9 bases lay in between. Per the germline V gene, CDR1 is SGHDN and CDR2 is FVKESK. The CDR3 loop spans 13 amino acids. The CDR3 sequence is CASSQFRATEAFF. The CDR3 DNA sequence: TGTGCCAGCAGCCAATTCAGGGCGACTGAAGCTTTCTTT.

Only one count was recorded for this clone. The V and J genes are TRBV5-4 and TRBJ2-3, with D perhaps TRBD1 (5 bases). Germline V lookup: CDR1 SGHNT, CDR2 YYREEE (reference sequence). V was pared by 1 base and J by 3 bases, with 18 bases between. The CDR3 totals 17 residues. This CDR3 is CASSLLTFYSGTDTQYF. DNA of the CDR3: TGTGCCAGCAGCTTGCTAACATTCTATTCAGGGACAGATACGCAGTATTTT.

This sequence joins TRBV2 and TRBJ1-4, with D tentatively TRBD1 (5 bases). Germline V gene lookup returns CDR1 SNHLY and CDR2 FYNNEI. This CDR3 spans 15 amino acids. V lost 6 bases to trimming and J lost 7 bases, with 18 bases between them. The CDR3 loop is CASSPMAGRGEKLFF. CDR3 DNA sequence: TGTGCCAGCAGCCCCATGGCAGGGAGGGGTGAAAAACTGTTTTTT.

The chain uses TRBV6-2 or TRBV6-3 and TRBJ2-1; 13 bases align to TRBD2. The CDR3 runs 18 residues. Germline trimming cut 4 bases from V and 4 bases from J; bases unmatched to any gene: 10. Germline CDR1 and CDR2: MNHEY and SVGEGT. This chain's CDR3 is CASSSRTSGGDSYNEQFF. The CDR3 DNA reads TGTGCCAGCAGTTCCCGGACTAGCGGGGGTGACTCTTACAATGAGCAGTTCTTC.

CDR3 protein: CASKAFQDYGYTF. Written as DNA, the CDR3 is TGTGCCAGCAAGGCCTTCCAGGACTATGGCTACACCTTC. V is TRBV25-1 and J is TRBJ1-2; D remains unclear. The V gene's germline CDR1 is MGHDK and CDR2 SYGVNS. The CDR3 covers 13 residues. The V end lost 7 bases, the J end lost 3 bases, and 12 bases lay between the germline ends.

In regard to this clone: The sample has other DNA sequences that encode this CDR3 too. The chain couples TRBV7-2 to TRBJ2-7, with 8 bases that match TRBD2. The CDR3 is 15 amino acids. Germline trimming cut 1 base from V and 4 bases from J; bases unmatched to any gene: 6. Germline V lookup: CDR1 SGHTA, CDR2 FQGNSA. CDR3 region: CASSLVAGGSYEQYF. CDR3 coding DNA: TGTGCCAGCAGCTTAGTTGCGGGGGGATCTTACGAGCAGTACTTC.

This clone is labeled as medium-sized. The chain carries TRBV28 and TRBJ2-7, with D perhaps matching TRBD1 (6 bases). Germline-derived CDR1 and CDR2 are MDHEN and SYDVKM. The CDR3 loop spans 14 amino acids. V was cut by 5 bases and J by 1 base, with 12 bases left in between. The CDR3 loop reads CASSPSGQSYEQYF. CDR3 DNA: TGTGCCAGCAGTCCGTCGGGACAATCCTACGAGCAGTACTTC.

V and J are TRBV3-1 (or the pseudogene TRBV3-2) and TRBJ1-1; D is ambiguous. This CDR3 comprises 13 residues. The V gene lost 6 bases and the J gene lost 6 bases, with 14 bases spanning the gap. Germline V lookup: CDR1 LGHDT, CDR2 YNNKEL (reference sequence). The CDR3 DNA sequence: TGTGCCAGCAGATCTGGAGGGAAGGCTGAAGCTTTCTTT. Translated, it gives CASRSGGKAEAFF.

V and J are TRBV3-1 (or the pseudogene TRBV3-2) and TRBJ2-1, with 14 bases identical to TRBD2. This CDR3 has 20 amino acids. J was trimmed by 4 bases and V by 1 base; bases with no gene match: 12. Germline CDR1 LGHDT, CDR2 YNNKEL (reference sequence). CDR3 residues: CASSQGSGTSGRDEYNEQFF. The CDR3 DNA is TGTGCCAGCAGCCAAGGATCCGGGACTAGCGGGAGAGATGAGTACAATGAGCAGTTCTTC.

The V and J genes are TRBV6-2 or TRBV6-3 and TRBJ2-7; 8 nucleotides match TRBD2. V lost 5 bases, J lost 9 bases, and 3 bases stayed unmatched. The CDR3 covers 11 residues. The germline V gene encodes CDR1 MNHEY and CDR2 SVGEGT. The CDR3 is CASSHTSGQYF. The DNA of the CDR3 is TGTGCCAGCAGTCATACTAGCGGGCAGTACTTC.

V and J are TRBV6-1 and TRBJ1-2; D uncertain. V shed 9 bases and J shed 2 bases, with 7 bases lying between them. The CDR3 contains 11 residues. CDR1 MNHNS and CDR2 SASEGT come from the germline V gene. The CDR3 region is CASQENYGYTF. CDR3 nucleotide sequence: TGTGCCAGTCAGGAAAACTATGGCTACACCTTC.

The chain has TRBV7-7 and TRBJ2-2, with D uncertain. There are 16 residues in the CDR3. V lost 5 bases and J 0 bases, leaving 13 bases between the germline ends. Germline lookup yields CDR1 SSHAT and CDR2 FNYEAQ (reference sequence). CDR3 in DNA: TGTGCCAGCAGCCCCTCAAGCGTATCGAACACCGGGGAGCTGTTTTTT. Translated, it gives CASSPSSVSNTGELFF.

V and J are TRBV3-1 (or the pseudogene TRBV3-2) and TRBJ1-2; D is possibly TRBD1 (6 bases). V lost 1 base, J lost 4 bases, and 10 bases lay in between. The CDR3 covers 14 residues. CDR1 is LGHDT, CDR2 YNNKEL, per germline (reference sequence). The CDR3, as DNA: TGTGCCAGCAGCCAAGCCGGACAGATCTATGGCTACACCTTC. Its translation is CASSQAGQIYGYTF.

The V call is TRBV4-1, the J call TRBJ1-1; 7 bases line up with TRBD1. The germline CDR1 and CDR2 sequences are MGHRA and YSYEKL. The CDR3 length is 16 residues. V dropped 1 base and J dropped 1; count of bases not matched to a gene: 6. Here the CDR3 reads CASSQALGQSNTEAFF. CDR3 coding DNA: TGCGCCAGCAGCCAAGCCCTGGGACAGTCGAACACTGAAGCTTTCTTT.

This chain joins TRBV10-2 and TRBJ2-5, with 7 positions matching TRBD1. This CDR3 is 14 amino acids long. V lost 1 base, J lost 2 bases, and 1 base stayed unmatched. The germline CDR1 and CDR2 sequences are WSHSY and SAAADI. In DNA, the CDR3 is TGCGCCAGCAGTGAGTTGACAGGGCAAGAGACCCAGTACTTC. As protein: CASSELTGQETQYF.

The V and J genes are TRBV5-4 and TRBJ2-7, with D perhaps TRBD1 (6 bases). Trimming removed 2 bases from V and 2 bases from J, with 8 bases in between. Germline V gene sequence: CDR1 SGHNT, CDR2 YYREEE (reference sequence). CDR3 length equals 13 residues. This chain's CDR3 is CASSLNRAYEQYF. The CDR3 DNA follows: TGTGCCAGCAGCTTAAACAGGGCCTACGAGCAGTACTTC.

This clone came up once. This CDR3 reads CASRPDRLNTGELFF. DNA of the CDR3: TGTGCCAGCAGACCGGACAGATTGAACACCGGGGAGCTGTTTTTT. The chain combines TRBV6-5 with TRBJ2-2, with a tentative D call TRBD1 (6 bases). CDR1 is MNHEY and CDR2 is SVGAGI in the germline V gene. The CDR3 sequence is 15 residues long. The V and J ends lost 6 bases and 1 base respectively, with 12 bases between them.

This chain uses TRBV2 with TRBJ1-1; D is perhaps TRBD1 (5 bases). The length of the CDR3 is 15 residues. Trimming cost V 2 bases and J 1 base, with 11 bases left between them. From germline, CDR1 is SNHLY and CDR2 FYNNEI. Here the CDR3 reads CASSEFGGWNTEAFF. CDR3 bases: TGTGCCAGCAGTGAATTCGGGGGTTGGAACACTGAAGCTTTCTTT. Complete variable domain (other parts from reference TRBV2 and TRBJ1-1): EPEVTQTPSHQVTQMGQEVILRCVPISNHLYFYWYRQILGQKVEFLVSFYNNEISEKSEIFDDQFSVERPDGSNFTLKIRSTKLEDSAMYFCASSEFGGWNTEAFFGQGTRLTVV.

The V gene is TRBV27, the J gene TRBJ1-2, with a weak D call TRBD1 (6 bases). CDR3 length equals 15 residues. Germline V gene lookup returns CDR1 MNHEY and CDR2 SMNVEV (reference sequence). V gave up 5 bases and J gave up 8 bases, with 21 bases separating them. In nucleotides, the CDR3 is TGTGCCAGCAGTGTTTTATCGGGGACAATTTTAGGCTACACCTTC. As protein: CASSVLSGTILGYTF.